This T cell receptor (beta chain) is drawn from a study of blood T cell repertoires in COVID-19. About the study: Material from acute and convalescent COVID-19 was sourced from the United States, Italy and Spain. In each case, the material was cDNA or gDNA derived from T cells, B-cell-depleted T cells, or PBMCs.

Deletions cut 3 bases from V and 1 base from J, with 12 bases between. CDR3 length equals 15 residues. CDR1 and CDR2 (germline): LNHDA, SQIVND (reference sequence). Under the authors' procedure: Amplifying reference gene primers gave estimates of nucleated cell counts. The data were produced by immunoSEQ multiplex PCR, yet TCRdb's version contains in-frame clones alone and is incomplete. The V and J calls and clone size come from that table; D and trimming were worked out from the DNA. The table has around 240,000 clones, approximately 83% seen once. The sequence was collected from a woman younger than 45 who had recovered from COVID-19. The sequenced material came from peripheral blood. The rearrangement joins TRBV19 to TRBJ1-1; D call uncertain. The CDR3 coding sequence is TGTGCCAGTAGTATCGGACGCGGAGGGAACACTGAAGCTTTCTTT. Its translation is CASSIGRGGNTEAFF.